This TCR beta chain is from a study of radiotherapy plus CTLA-4 blockade in lung cancer. Study context: For roughly 19% of patients, objective responses occurred, and about 34% had disease control.

This clone was seen more than once but under ten times. Its antigen is still unknown. Study-wide results and limits: Early shifts in blood T cell clones, with interferon-beta, reportedly predicted response best. Some TCR clones had been derived from tumors. These clones expanded in peripheral blood after radiotherapy plus ipilimumab.

In chemo-refractory metastatic non-small-cell lung cancer, patients got ipilimumab CTLA-4 blockade together with focal radiation. Trimming took 0 bases from V and 1 from J; bases not matched to a gene: 9. The CDR3 consists of 18 residues. The germline V gene encodes CDR1 MDHEN and CDR2 SYDVKM. The protocol was immunoSEQ multiplex PCR, while the TCRdb copy is restricted to in-frame clones and leaves out a portion. The repertoire holds roughly 80,000 clones, approximately 73% seen once, with roughly 10% in the top ten. This TCR came from a human donor with non-small cell lung cancer whose response to radiotherapy plus ipilimumab could not be evaluated. The chain couples TRBV28 to TRBJ2-3; 8 bases match TRBD2. Sample: peripheral blood, taken from a patient treated with radiotherapy plus ipilimumab. The DNA for the CDR3 is TGTGCCAGCAGTTTATGGGCTAGCGGGTTCCCCCGCACAGATACGCAGTATTTT. It translates to CASSLWASGFPRTDTQYF. The whole variable domain, remainder taken from reference TRBV28 and TRBJ2-3, is DVKVTQSSRYLVKRTGEKVFLECVQDMDHENMFWYRQDPGLGLRLIYFSYDVKMKEKGDIPEGYSVSREKKERFSLILESASTNQTSMYLCASSLWASGFPRTDTQYFGPGTRLTVL.